This T cell receptor beta chain originates from a study of blood T cells in healthy people across ages (dated by TCRdb to between 2015 and 2016). Context from the whole study: In model experiments, template switching captured roughly one uniquely barcoded TCR beta cDNA molecule for every two T cells. Using deep sequencing normalized with unique cDNA molecular identifiers, the study measured how TCR beta repertoire diversity changes with age. Four age groups were formed from the donors: young (average 16 years), middle-aged (approximately 42), aged (over 55) and long-lived (about 80). To avoid experimental bias, donors of different ages were spread randomly across the sequencing lanes. Two additional independent replicas of 1 million unique cDNA reads from the same blood draw were analyzed for two donors (one aged 18 to 30 and one aged 80 or older). The full study reports these points: Since profiling was done on bulk unsorted PBMCs, naive and antigen-experienced compartments could not be conclusively compared. Estimates of total diversity based on one million sequenced T cells were considered lower bounds and underestimates. Observed TCR beta diversity per million T cells fell roughly linearly with age, and a significant reduction was already apparent by age about 43. There was a strong correlation between observed TCR beta diversity and the percentage of naive T cells measured by flow cytometry. Donor CMV infection status was unknown, potentially confounding age-related changes in expanded clonotypes. Compared with the aged group, the long-lived group had more naive CD4+ T cells, fewer expanded clones and increased TCR diversity, a pattern suggesting age selection.

Notes on this clonotype: The specificity of this receptor is unknown. No base qualities exist here, and no much larger clone lies one base off it.

The method was 5' RACE. Data came from an Illumina HiSeq 2500. A second PCR of about 6 to 11 cycles was performed with a sample-barcoded 5' primer and a J-beta primer mix. Each TCR beta cDNA molecule received a unique molecular identifier from a template-switch 5' adaptor carrying 12 random nucleotides. At least 3 million CDR3-containing paired-end reads were obtained from each sample. First-strand cDNA synthesis was performed from all RNA using the Mint cDNA synthesis kit, with priming by a TRBC-specific oligonucleotide. All cDNA was treated with uracil-DNA glycosylase and then went through a first 18-cycle PCR with the universal primers M1SS and BC2_uni_R. The study's own analysis went as follows. For normalization, 1 million high-quality reads, each with a distinct molecular identifier, were randomly selected from each sample. Reads sharing molecular identifiers were discarded rather than binned into consensus sequences. MiTCR, run with a Q25 quality threshold and the strictest error-elimination algorithm, handled CDR3 identification, clonotype clustering and error correction. A nonparametric unseen species model with Euler transformation was used to estimate a lower bound on total TCR beta diversity. The public reads were run again by TCRdb, first through fastp at Q25 and then through MiXCR, and only productive beta chains were kept. Duplicate CDR3 protein sequences are folded into a single record with the most common DNA and genes. These V and J calls are TCRdb output, not the study's own analysis. The sample contains roughly 1,500,000 distinct CDR3 sequences, about 31% of them found a single time. Over 9% of the sample rests with the top ten.

Systemically healthy Caucasian individuals from Russia, approximately 39 in total and aged roughly 6 to 95 years, were included as donors. Ten milliliters of peripheral blood were drawn from each donor into EDTA-treated Vacutainer tubes. Ficoll-Paque density-gradient centrifugation was used to isolate PBMCs, with at least 6.5 million per sample. Trizol reagent was used to extract total RNA from the PBMCs, yielding at least 5.5 micrograms per sample. Naive CD45RAhigh/CD27high T cell percentages were measured by flow cytometry on a PBMC aliquot from every donor. According to the germline V gene, CDR1 reads MGHRA and CDR2 reads YSYEKL. The V end loses 4 bases and the J end loses 6 bases, and a stretch of 16 bases separates them. The CDR3 runs 14 residues from the cysteine to the phenylalanine. Of the read, only the CDR3 DNA is kept; its 42 bases are in frame from base 1.

The receptor was derived from a woman aged 25-40 years in good health. Input material: blood. The rearrangement combines TRBV4-1 with TRBJ2-7; the D gene is unclear. For the CDR3, the sequence is CASSRAHEYLEQYF. The sequence in DNA is TGCGCCAGCAGCCGCGCCCACGAATACCTCGAGCAGTACTTC.